This T cell receptor beta chain was recovered during a study of blood T cell repertoires in COVID-19. Study background: Spain, Italy and the United States supplied samples that represented acute and convalescent COVID-19. T cells, B-cell-depleted T cells, or PBMCs provided the cDNA or gDNA that served as material.

The assay was immunoSEQ multiplex PCR, and TCRdb's table has in-frame clones only and misses some. This table has about 190,000 clones, around nine tenths appearing once. Germline CDR1 reads SGHAT; CDR2 reads FQNNGV. This CDR3 contains 15 residues. V shed 6 bases and J 8 bases; nucleotides not matched to a gene: 8. The chain carries TRBV11-2 and TRBJ1-4, with TRBD1 identical over 11 bases. The source of this sequence is a man aged 40-49 years with active or convalescent COVID-19. Material for sequencing was peripheral blood. In nucleotides, the CDR3 is TGTGCCAGCAGTACCTCCGGGACAGGGGGGGAAAAACTGTTTTTT. This sequence encodes CASSTSGTGGEKLFF.